This TCR beta chain derives from a study of T cell responses to AZD1222 COVID-19 vaccine. Study-wide background: Pooled samples include second doses given at about 4 or 12 weeks.

Broader study findings: Sampling that yielded the repertoires occurred only after the peak T cell response. Donors were chiefly white British, with a greater number of females, and clonal diversity was perhaps underestimated.

A word on this clone: What it binds is unknown.

TCRdb keeps only in-frame clones here, not all; method: immunoSEQ multiplex PCR. The top ten clones hold around 6.9% of a sample with some 120,000 clones, approximately 90% of them seen once. Germline CDR1 and CDR2: KGHSH and LQKENI. The CDR3 is 14 amino acids. The ends lost 3 bases at V and 7 bases at J; junction bases unmatched: 6. The chain joins TRBV18 to TRBJ2-7, with 10 bases lining up with TRBD2. This sample comprised peripheral blood, obtained on day 0 of AZD1222 vaccination. The origin of this receptor is an adult in good health. Here the CDR3 reads CASSPLAGVWEQYF. DNA for the CDR3: TGTGCCAGCTCACCTCTAGCGGGAGTGTGGGAGCAGTACTTC. The full variable domain, its missing parts supplied by reference TRBV18 and TRBJ2-7, is NAGVMQNPRHLVRRRGQEARLRCSPMKGHSHVYWYRQLPEEGLKFMVYLQKENIIDESGMPKERFSAEFPKEGPSILRIQQVVRGDSAAYFCASSPLAGVWEQYFGPGTRLTVT.